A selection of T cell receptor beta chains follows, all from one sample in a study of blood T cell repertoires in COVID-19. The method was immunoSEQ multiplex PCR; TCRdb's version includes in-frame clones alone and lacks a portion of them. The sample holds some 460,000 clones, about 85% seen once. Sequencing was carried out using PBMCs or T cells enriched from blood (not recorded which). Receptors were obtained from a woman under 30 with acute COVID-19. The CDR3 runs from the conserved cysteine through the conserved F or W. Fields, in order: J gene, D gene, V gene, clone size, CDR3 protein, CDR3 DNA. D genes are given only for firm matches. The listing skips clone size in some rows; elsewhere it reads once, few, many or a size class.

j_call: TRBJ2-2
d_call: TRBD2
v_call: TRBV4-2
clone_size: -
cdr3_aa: CASSQDLLGGGHTGELFF
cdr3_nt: TGTGCCAGCAGCCAAGATCTTCTTGGCGGGGGACACACCGGGGAGCTGTTTTTT

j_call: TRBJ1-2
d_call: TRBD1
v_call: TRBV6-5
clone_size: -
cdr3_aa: CASSYSDRANYGYTF
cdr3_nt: TGTGCCAGCAGTTACTCGGACAGGGCCAACTATGGCTACACCTTC

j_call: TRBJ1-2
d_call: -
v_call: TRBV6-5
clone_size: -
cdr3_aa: CASSQTGRDYTF
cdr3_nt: TGTGCCAGCAGCCAAACAGGGAGGGACTACACCTTC

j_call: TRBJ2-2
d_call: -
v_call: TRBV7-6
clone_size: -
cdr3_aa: CASSSTTGKYGELFF
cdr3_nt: TGTGCCAGCAGTTCGACTACGGGGAAGTACGGGGAGCTGTTTTTT

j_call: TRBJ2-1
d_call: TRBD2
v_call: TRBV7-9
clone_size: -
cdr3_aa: CASSARTSGDYNEQFF
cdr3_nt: TGTGCCAGCAGCGCCCGGACTAGCGGGGACTACAATGAGCAGTTCTTC

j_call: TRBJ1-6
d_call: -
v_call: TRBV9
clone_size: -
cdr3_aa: CASSSTGPLHF
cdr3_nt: TGTGCCAGCAGCTCAACGGGGCCCCTCCACTTT

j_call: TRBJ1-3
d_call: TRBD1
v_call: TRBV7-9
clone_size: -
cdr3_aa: CASRIRQGSGNTIYF
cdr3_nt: TGTGCCAGCAGAATACGACAGGGCTCTGGAAACACCATATATTTT

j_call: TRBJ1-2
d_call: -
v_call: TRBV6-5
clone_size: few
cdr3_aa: CASTSGNYGYTF
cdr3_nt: TGTGCCAGCACCTCCGGTAACTATGGCTACACCTTC

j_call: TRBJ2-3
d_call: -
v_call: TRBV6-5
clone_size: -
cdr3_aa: CASGRGTATQYF
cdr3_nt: TGTGCCAGCGGAAGGGGGACGGCTACGCAGTATTTT

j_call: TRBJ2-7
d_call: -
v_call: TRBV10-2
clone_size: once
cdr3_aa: CASTGDLAAYEQYF
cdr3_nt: TGCGCCAGTACCGGCGATCTAGCAGCCTACGAGCAGTACTTC

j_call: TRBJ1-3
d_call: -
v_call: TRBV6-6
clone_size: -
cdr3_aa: CASNNPLGDTIYF
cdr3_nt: TGTGCCAGCAACAACCCTCTGGGAGACACCATATATTTT

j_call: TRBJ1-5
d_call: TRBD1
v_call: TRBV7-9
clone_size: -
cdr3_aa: CASSLGGTGGNQPQHF
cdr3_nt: TGTGCCAGCAGCTTGGGCGGGACAGGGGGCAATCAGCCCCAGCATTTT

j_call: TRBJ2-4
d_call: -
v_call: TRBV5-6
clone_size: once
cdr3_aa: CASSLVENIQYF
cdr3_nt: TGTGCCAGCAGCTTGGTGGAGAACATTCAGTACTTC

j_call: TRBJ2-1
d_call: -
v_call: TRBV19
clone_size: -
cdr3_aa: CASSEYPGRGGSYNEQFF
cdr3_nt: TGTGCCAGTAGTGAGTACCCTGGCAGGGGCGGTAGCTACAATGAGCAGTTCTTC

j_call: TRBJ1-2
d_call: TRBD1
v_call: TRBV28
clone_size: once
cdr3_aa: CASSPTGTSYGYTF
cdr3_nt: TGTGCCAGCAGTCCGACAGGGACGAGCTATGGCTACACCTTC

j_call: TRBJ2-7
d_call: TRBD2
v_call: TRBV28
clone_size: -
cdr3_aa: CASSLWVAGDYEQYF
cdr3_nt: TGTGCCAGCAGTTTATGGGTAGCGGGGGACTACGAGCAGTACTTC

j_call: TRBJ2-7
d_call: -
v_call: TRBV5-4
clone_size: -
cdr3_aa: CASSLQGSTLYEQYF
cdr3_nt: TGTGCCAGCAGCTTGCAGGGATCTACCCTATACGAGCAGTACTTC

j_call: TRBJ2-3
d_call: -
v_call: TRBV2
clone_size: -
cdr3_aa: CASSYTDTQYF
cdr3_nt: TGTGCCAGCAGCTACACAGATACGCAGTATTTT

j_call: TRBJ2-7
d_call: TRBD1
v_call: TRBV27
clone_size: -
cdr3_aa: CASSSRTGTTTTYEQYF
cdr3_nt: TGTGCCAGCAGTTCCCGGACAGGGACCACGACAACCTACGAGCAGTACTTC

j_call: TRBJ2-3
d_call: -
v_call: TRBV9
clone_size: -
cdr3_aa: CASGVQDTQYF
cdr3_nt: TGTGCCAGCGGAGTTCAAGATACGCAGTATTTT

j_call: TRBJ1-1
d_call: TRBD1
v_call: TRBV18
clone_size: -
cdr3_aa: CASSPDRVTEAFF
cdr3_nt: TGTGCCAGCTCACCGGACAGGGTTACTGAAGCTTTCTTT

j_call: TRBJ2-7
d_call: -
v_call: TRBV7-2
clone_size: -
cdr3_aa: CASSFVTTRQVITYEQYF
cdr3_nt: TGTGCCAGCAGCTTCGTGACCACCCGACAGGTTATTACCTACGAGCAGTACTTC

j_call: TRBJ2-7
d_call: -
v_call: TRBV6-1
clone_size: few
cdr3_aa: CASSEAKKYEQYF
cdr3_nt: TGTGCCAGCAGTGAAGCTAAAAAATACGAGCAGTACTTC

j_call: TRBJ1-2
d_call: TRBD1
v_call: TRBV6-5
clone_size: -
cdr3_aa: CASSSGGSYGYTF
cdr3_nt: TGTGCCAGCAGTTCAGGGGGTAGCTATGGCTACACCTTC

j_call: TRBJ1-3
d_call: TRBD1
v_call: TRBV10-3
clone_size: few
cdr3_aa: CAISDRGQGTGNTIYF
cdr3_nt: TGTGCCATCAGTGACCGGGGACAGGGGACTGGAAACACCATATATTTT

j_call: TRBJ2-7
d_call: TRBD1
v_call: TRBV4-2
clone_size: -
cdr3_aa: CASSPPGQMTYEQYF
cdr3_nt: TGTGCCAGCAGCCCACCGGGACAGATGACCTACGAGCAGTACTTC

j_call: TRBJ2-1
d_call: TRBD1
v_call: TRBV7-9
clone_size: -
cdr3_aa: CASSLARDSVNEQFF
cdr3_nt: TGTGCCAGCAGCTTGGCTCGGGACAGCGTCAATGAGCAGTTCTTC

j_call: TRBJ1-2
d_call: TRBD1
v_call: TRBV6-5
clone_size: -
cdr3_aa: CASTRDRVGSGYTF
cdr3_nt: TGTGCCAGCACCCGGGACAGGGTGGGCAGTGGCTACACCTTC

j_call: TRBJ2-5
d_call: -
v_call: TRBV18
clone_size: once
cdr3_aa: CASRGGQETQYF
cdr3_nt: TGTGCCAGCCGGGGAGGCCAAGAGACCCAGTACTTC

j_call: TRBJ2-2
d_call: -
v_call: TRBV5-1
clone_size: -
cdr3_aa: CASGSEPREVPGELFF
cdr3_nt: TGCGCCAGCGGTAGTGAGCCTCGGGAAGTTCCCGGGGAGCTGTTTTTT

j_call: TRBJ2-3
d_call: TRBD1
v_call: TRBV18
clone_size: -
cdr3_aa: CASSRTGGSDTQYF
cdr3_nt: TGTGCCAGCTCTCGGACAGGGGGCTCCGATACGCAGTATTTT

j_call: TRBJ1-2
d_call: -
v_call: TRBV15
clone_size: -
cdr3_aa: CATSRERGLNYGYTF
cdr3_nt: TGTGCCACCAGCAGGGAACGAGGGTTGAACTATGGCTACACCTTC

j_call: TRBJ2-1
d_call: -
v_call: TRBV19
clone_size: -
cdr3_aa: CASSIKGNEQFF
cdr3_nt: TGTGCCAGTAGTATTAAGGGGAATGAGCAGTTCTTC

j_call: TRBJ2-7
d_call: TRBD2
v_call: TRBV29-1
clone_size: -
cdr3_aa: CSVEGLAGSAYEQYF
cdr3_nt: TGCAGCGTTGAAGGACTAGCGGGGTCTGCTTACGAGCAGTACTTC

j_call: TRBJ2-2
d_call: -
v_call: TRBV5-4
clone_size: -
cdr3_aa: CASSLYQNTGELFF
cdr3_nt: TGTGCCAGCAGCCTATACCAGAACACCGGGGAGCTGTTTTTT

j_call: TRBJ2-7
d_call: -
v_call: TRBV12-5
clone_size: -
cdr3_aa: CASGSGGSFSYEQYF
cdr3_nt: TGTGCTAGTGGTTCCGGGGGATCCTTCTCCTACGAGCAGTACTTC

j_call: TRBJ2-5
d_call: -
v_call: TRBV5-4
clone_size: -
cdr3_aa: CASSLFAPAGTQYF
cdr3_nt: TGTGCCAGCAGCTTGTTTGCGCCCGCGGGGACCCAGTACTTC

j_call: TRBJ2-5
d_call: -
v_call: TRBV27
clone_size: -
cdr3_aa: CASSFEGEPGETQYF
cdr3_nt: TGTGCCAGCAGTTTTGAGGGGGAACCGGGGGAGACCCAGTACTTC

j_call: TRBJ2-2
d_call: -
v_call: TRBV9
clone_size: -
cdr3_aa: CASSIGQRAGELFF
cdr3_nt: TGTGCCAGCAGCATCGGACAGAGGGCCGGGGAGCTGTTTTTT

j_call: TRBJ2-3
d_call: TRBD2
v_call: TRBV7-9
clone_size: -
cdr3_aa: CASSLPSGGPDTQYF
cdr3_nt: TGTGCCAGCAGCTTGCCTAGCGGGGGTCCAGATACGCAGTATTTT

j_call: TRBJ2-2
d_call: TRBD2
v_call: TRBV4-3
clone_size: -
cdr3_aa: CASSQEGLAGGFTGELFF
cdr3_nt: TGCGCCAGCAGCCAAGAGGGACTAGCGGGAGGTTTCACCGGGGAGCTGTTTTTT